This entry lists 5 T cell receptor beta chains sequenced from one sample in a study of blood T cell repertoires in COVID-19. Repertoires were generated with immunoSEQ multiplex PCR, while TCRdb's copy carries only in-frame clones and drops some. The sample has about 73,000 clones; just over 90% are singletons. The sequencing input was peripheral blood. The receptors derive from a woman aged 18-29 years with acute or convalescent COVID-19.

CDR3 sequence: CASSLEPLVNTEAFF. The DNA for the CDR3 is TGTGCCAGCAGTTTAGAGCCCCTAGTGAACACTGAAGCTTTCTTT. The V gene is TRBV28, the J gene TRBJ1-1; D is unresolved. V dropped 2 bases and J dropped 0 bases, with 10 bases sitting between them. The CDR3 has 15 amino acids. Germline values: CDR1 MDHEN, CDR2 SYDVKM.

The V call is TRBV4-1, the J call TRBJ1-1; TRBD1 agrees at 9 bases. CDR1 and CDR2 from the germline V gene are MGHRA and YSYEKL. The V gene end was trimmed by 1 base and the J gene end by 5 bases; junction bases not matched to a gene: 11. The CDR3 contains 17 residues. The CDR3 region is CASSQVLRGTGKTEAFF. CDR3 in DNA: TGCGCCAGCAGCCAAGTCTTAAGGGGGACAGGGAAAACTGAAGCTTTCTTT.

In its sample, this clone was seen once. This chain links TRBV15 with TRBJ1-1; TRBD1 might be the D (5 bases). Germline CDR1 LNHNV, CDR2 YYDKDF (reference sequence). Trimming took 3 bases from V and 5 from J, leaving 13 bases between them. The CDR3 runs 14 residues. The CDR3 DNA is TGTGCCACCAGCAGTCCTGACAGTGGGACTGAAGCTTTCTTT. The encoded protein is CATSSPDSGTEAFF. Together with reference TRBV15 and TRBJ1-1, the CDR3 gives the full variable domain: DAMVIQNPRYQVTQFGKPVTLSCSQTLNHNVMYWYQQKSSQAPKLLFHYYDKDFNNEADTPDNFQSRRPNTSFCFLDIRSPGLGDTAMYLCATSSPDSGTEAFFGQGTRLTVV.

J is TRBJ2-7 and V is TRBV4-1, with 7 bases lining up with TRBD1. CDR1 is MGHRA, CDR2 YSYEKL, per germline. The junction had 6 bases not matched to a gene; V was cut back by 4 bases and J by 6 bases. The CDR3 contains 13 residues. CDR3 region: CASSRATGAEQYF. In DNA, the CDR3 is TGCGCCAGCAGCCGGGCCACAGGGGCCGAGCAGTACTTC.

The genes are TRBV19 and TRBJ1-4, with 7 bases fitting TRBD1. V dropped 6 bases and J dropped 7; count of bases not matched to a gene: 2. The germline V gene encodes CDR1 LNHDA and CDR2 SQIVND (reference sequence). The CDR3 is made up of 12 amino acids. CDR3 residues: CASSYRGEKLFF. The CDR3 DNA sequence: TGTGCCAGTAGCTACAGGGGTGAAAAACTGTTTTTT.